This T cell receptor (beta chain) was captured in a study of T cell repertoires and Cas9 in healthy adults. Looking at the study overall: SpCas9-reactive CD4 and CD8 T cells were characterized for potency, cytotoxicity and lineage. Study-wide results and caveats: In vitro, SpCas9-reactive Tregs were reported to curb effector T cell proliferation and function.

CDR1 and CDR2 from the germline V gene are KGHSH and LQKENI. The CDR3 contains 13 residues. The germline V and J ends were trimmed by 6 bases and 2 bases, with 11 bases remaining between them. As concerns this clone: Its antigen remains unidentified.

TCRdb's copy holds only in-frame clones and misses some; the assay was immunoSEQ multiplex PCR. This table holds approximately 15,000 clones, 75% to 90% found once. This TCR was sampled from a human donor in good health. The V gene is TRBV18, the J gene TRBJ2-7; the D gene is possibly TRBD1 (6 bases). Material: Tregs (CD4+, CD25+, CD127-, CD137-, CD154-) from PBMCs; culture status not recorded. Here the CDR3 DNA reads TGTGCCAGCTCCCACAGGGATACCTACGAGCAGTACTTC. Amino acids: CASSHRDTYEQYF.